The 24 T cell receptor beta chains in this list originate from one sample, sequenced in a study of T cells after yellow fever vaccination. MiXCR was run by TCRdb on the 5' RACE reads, yielding one entry per CDR3 protein. The sample includes 350,000 to 550,000 distinct CDR3 sequences, around 19% of them seen just once. The specimen comprised PBMCs, sampled before the yellow fever booster vaccination. Source of these receptors: a man between 18 and 35 years old who received the YFV17D yellow fever vaccine.

This chain uses TRBV5-1 with TRBJ1-5; TRBD1 matches 9 bases. The V segment lost 1 base and the J segment 0 bases; nucleotides outside the gene matches: 11. The CDR3 loop spans 19 amino acids. The germline CDR1 and CDR2 sequences are SGHRS and YFSETQ. The CDR3 nucleotides are TGCGCCAGCAGCTTGCTTCCGGGACAGGGAACCTATAGCAATCAGCCCCAGCATTTT. It specifies CASSLLPGQGTYSNQPQHF.

The rearrangement joins TRBV20-1 to TRBJ2-1; D not resolved. Germline loops: CDR1 DFQATT, CDR2 SNEGSKA (reference sequence). V dropped 3 bases and J dropped 0 bases, with 12 bases sitting between them. This CDR3 region has 15 residues. The CDR3 DNA sequence: TGCAGTGCTAGCAATCTGTTGGACTCCTACAATGAGCAGTTCTTC. Its translation: CSASNLLDSYNEQFF.

This clonotype appeared a single time. The rearrangement links TRBV12-3 or TRBV12-4 to TRBJ2-7; 11 bases line up with TRBD1. The CDR3 contains 15 residues. The ends lost 6 bases at V and 0 bases at J; junction bases unmatched: 4. DNA of the CDR3: TGTGCCAGCAGCCGGACAGGGGGCACCTCCTACGAGCAGTACTTC. Amino acids: CASSRTGGTSYEQYF.

This clonotype was seen ten or more times. V gene TRBV27 combines with J gene TRBJ2-5; perhaps TRBD1 as D (6 bases). The CDR3 extends over 13 amino acids. Trimming took 1 base from V and 5 from J, leaving 8 bases between them. The V gene's germline CDR1 is MNHEY and CDR2 SMNVEV (reference sequence). CDR3 DNA: TGTGCCAGCAGTTTATTAGGGGGTGAGACCCAGTACTTC. Translation gives CASSLLGGETQYF.

The chain has TRBV5-4 and TRBJ2-3; 15 bases map to TRBD2. V gave up 3 bases and J gave up 4 bases; unmatched junction bases: 3. The length of the CDR3 is 16 residues. CDR1 and CDR2 from the germline V gene are SGHNT and YYREEE (reference sequence). The CDR3 DNA follows: TGTGCCAGCAGCTGGGGACTAGCGGGGGGACCAGATACGCAGTATTTT. Its translation: CASSWGLAGGPDTQYF.

The V and J genes are TRBV20-1 and TRBJ2-2, with D perhaps matching TRBD1 or TRBD2 (5 bases each). CDR3 length: 15 amino acids. Germline CDR1 DFQATT, CDR2 SNEGSKA (reference sequence). Trimming removed 0 bases from V and 1 base from J, with 9 bases in between. The chain's CDR3 is CSARDMGENTGELFF. CDR3 nucleotide sequence: TGCAGTGCTAGAGATATGGGGGAGAACACCGGGGAGCTGTTTTTT.

This clonotype was seen only a few times. The rearrangement joins TRBV7-2 to TRBJ1-2, with D hard to call. Germline V lookup: CDR1 SGHTA, CDR2 FQGNSA. V shed 1 base and J shed 7 bases, with 16 bases lying between them. This CDR3 comprises 15 residues. CDR3 in amino acids: CASSLEGPWEAGYTF. The DNA for the CDR3 is TGTGCCAGCAGCTTAGAAGGCCCGTGGGAGGCTGGCTACACCTTC.

The chain recombines TRBV4-1 with TRBJ2-7, with 8 bases fitting TRBD1. V lost 4 bases, J lost 0 bases, and 11 bases stayed unmatched. CDR1 and CDR2 from the germline V gene are MGHRA and YSYEKL. There are 17 residues in the CDR3. The CDR3 DNA follows: TGCGCCAGCAGCCCCGGGACAGGCCAAGTGGGCTCCTACGAGCAGTACTTC. It translates to CASSPGTGQVGSYEQYF.

The chain joins TRBV7-2 to TRBJ1-1; 9 nucleotides line up with TRBD1. Germline V gene sequence: CDR1 SGHTA, CDR2 FQGNSA. V shed 5 bases, J shed 6 bases, and the junction held 13 bases outside the gene matches. The CDR3 has 16 amino acids. This chain's CDR3 is CASSRNRGRQVAEAFF. The CDR3 coding sequence is TGTGCCAGCAGCCGTAACAGGGGGCGACAGGTGGCTGAAGCTTTCTTT.

Many counts were recorded for this clonotype. This sequence joins TRBV12-3 or TRBV12-4 and TRBJ1-2, with D uncertain. This CDR3 region has 11 residues. The V end lost 4 bases, the J end lost 4 bases, and 4 bases lay between the germline ends. CDR3 amino acids: CASSYSYGYTF. The CDR3 DNA sequence: TGTGCCAGCAGTTACTCCTATGGCTACACCTTC.

The V gene is TRBV20-1, the J gene TRBJ2-5, with 9 bases fitting TRBD2. Looked up from germline, CDR1 is DFQATT and CDR2 is SNEGSKA (reference sequence). V dropped 6 bases and J dropped 1; count of bases not matched to a gene: 3. The CDR3 has 13 amino acids. The DNA for the CDR3 is TGCAGTGCCCTGGGACTAGCCCAAGAGACCCAGTACTTC. This encodes CSALGLAQETQYF.

The chain is built from TRBV12-3 or TRBV12-4 and TRBJ1-5; unclear D gene. The V and J ends lost 3 bases and 3 bases respectively, with 9 bases between them. The CDR3 is 14 amino acids. The DNA for the CDR3 is TGTGCCAGCAGTTTCCTCGGCGTCAATCAGCCCCAGCATTTT. Amino acid sequence: CASSFLGVNQPQHF.

This rearrangement joins TRBV12-3 or TRBV12-4 to TRBJ1-1; D remains ambiguous. Trimming shortened V by 2 bases and J by 1 base, and 14 bases separated the two germline ends. The CDR3 has 16 amino acids. CDR3 region: CASSLFVGSPNTEAFF. The CDR3 nucleotides read TGTGCCAGCAGTTTATTTGTAGGAAGTCCGAACACTGAAGCTTTCTTT.

This clonotype was observed a handful of times. The CDR3 region is CASSDSPDTGELFF. CDR3 DNA: TGTGCCAGCAGTGACAGTCCCGACACCGGGGAGCTGTTTTTT. The genes are TRBV2 and TRBJ2-2; D gene ambiguous. The ends were cut back, 3 bases at V and 3 bases at J, with 8 bases in the middle. The CDR3 loop spans 14 amino acids. CDR1 and CDR2 (germline): SNHLY, FYNNEI.

This chain joins TRBV18 and TRBJ2-1; TRBD1 agrees at 7 bases. Looked up from germline, CDR1 is KGHSH and CDR2 is LQKENI. The CDR3 has 14 residues. J was trimmed by 8 bases and V by 0 bases; bases with no gene match: 4. In DNA form, the CDR3 reads TGTGCCAGCTCACCACCGGTGAGGGGGCATGAGCAGTTCTTC. Translation: CASSPPVRGHEQFF.

In this sample, this clonotype turned up a few times. The CDR3 DNA sequence: TGTGCCAGTGGGGGGGAATACACAGATACGCAGTATTTT. It specifies CASGGEYTDTQYF. The chain is built from TRBV2 and TRBJ2-3; 7 bases line up with TRBD2. The CDR3 totals 13 residues. Per the germline V gene, CDR1 is SNHLY and CDR2 is FYNNEI. V was clipped by 9 bases and J by 2 bases; unmatched bases: 5.

This clonotype was picked up a small number of times. V and J are TRBV12-3 or TRBV12-4 and TRBJ1-1; unclear D gene. With 5 bases removed from V and 1 base from J, the gap between germline ends came to 8 bases. This CDR3 spans 13 amino acids. This CDR3 reads CASSREKNTEAFF. The CDR3 region has the DNA TGTGCCAGCAGTAGGGAAAAGAACACTGAAGCTTTCTTT.

This clonotype was found a few times. The rearrangement links TRBV29-1 to TRBJ2-7, with D possibly being TRBD2 (5 bases). The CDR3 is 10 amino acids. The germline gives CDR1 SQVTM, CDR2 ANQGSEA. CDR3 coding DNA: TGCCGCCCCGGGGCCTACGAGCAGTACTTC. This gives the protein CRPGAYEQYF.

The rearrangement uses TRBV4-2 and TRBJ1-1; no firm D call. Germline V lookup: CDR1 LGHNA, CDR2 YNFKEQ. The CDR3 is 15 residues long. Trimming shortened V by 4 bases and J by 4 bases, and 16 bases separated the two germline ends. CDR3 nucleotides: TGTGCCAGCAGCCGAACATCGTACACTACCACTGAAGCTTTCTTT. This codes for CASSRTSYTTTEAFF.

This clonotype was seen a handful of times. The chain uses TRBV6-2 or TRBV6-3 and TRBJ2-1; 7 bases align to TRBD2. The germline gives CDR1 MNHEY, CDR2 SVGEGT. The CDR3 has 15 amino acids. V was pared by 5 bases and J by 5 bases, with 9 bases of the junction left unmatched. The CDR3 loop is CASSPSRDYHNEQFF. The CDR3 DNA sequence: TGTGCCAGCAGTCCTTCCCGGGACTACCACAATGAGCAGTTCTTC.

The sample holds many counts of this clonotype. The V call is TRBV7-9, the J call TRBJ1-5; 7 bases agree with TRBD1. Germline V gives CDR1 SEHNR, CDR2 FQNEAQ (reference sequence). V was clipped by 5 bases and J by 4 bases; unmatched bases: 2. The CDR3 has 13 amino acids. Written as DNA, the CDR3 is TGTGCCAGCAGCCCGACAGGGAATCAGCCCCAGCATTTT. This translates into CASSPTGNQPQHF.

The rearrangement joins TRBV20-1 to TRBJ2-7, with 7 bases matching TRBD2. Germline V gene data show CDR1 as DFQATT and CDR2 as SNEGSKA (reference sequence). The CDR3 has 14 residues. V dropped 3 bases and J dropped 2; count of bases not matched to a gene: 7. This chain's CDR3 is CSASLLAETYEQYV. CDR3 nucleotide sequence: TGCAGTGCTAGTTTGCTAGCGGAAACCTACGAGCAGTACGTC.

This clonotype was counted between two and nine times. The chain combines TRBV29-1 with TRBJ1-4; weak D call: TRBD1 (6 bases). CDR3 length equals 12 residues. With 7 bases removed from V and 5 bases from J, the gap between germline ends came to 11 bases. Germline V CDR1 and CDR2: SQVTM, ANQGSEA. The CDR3 DNA sequence: TGCAGCGGAACAGGGCCCAATGAAAAACTGTTTTTT. Translating it yields CSGTGPNEKLFF. The full variable domain, in which reference TRBV29-1 and TRBJ1-4 provide the parts outside the CDR3, is SAVISQKPSRDICQRGTSLTIQCQVDSQVTMMFWYRQQPGQSLTLIATANQGSEATYESGFVIDKFPISRPNLTFSTLTVSNMSPEDSSIYLCSGTGPNEKLFFGSGTQLSVL.

CDR3 coding DNA: TGTGCCAGCAGGCTGACAGGGAACACTGAAGCTTTCTTT. Translated, it gives CASRLTGNTEAFF. V usage is TRBV12-3 or TRBV12-4 and J usage is TRBJ1-1; possible D gene TRBD1, 6 bases. The CDR3 totals 13 residues. V was cut by 6 bases and J by 1 base, with 9 bases left in between.